The 28 T cell receptor beta chains in this list originate from one sample, sequenced in a study of blood T cell repertoires in COVID-19. Using immunoSEQ multiplex PCR, the repertoire was profiled, and TCRdb retains in-frame clones only, with some absent. The sample records around 270,000 clones, approximately 87% being singletons. Source material: peripheral blood. The source is a woman aged 50 to 60 with acute or convalescent COVID-19.

As DNA, the CDR3 is TGTGCCAGCAAAGAACTAGCATTAATATACAATGAGCAGTTCTTC. This gives the protein CASKELALIYNEQFF. This rearrangement joins TRBV28 to TRBJ2-1; the D gene is possibly TRBD2 (6 bases). The CDR3 totals 15 residues. V was pared by 7 bases and J by 4 bases, with 17 bases between. The germline gives CDR1 MDHEN, CDR2 SYDVKM. The full variable domain, rest sourced from reference TRBV28 and TRBJ2-1, is DVKVTQSSRYLVKRTGEKVFLECVQDMDHENMFWYRQDPGLGLRLIYFSYDVKMKEKGDIPEGYSVSREKKERFSLILESASTNQTSMYLCASKELALIYNEQFFGPGTRLTVL.

V is TRBV29-1 and J is TRBJ2-7; maybe TRBD1 (5 bases). The ends were cut back, 4 bases at V and 3 bases at J, with 10 bases in the middle. The CDR3 is 12 residues long. Germline CDR1 reads SQVTM; CDR2 reads ANQGSEA. The CDR3 nucleotides are TGCAGCGTTGCAGGGTACAACTACGAGCAGTACTTC. Protein product: CSVAGYNYEQYF.

The table lists this clone with a few counts. The chain combines TRBV18 with TRBJ1-6, with 10 bases that match TRBD1. Trimming at V came to 3 bases and at J to 8 bases, leaving 4 bases not matched to a gene. The CDR3 extends over 15 amino acids. Germline CDR1 and CDR2: KGHSH and LQKENI. CDR3 bases: TGTGCCAGCTCACCCACCGGGACAGGGGATTCACCCCTCCACTTT. Amino acid sequence: CASSPTGTGDSPLHF.

The chain employs TRBV12-3 or TRBV12-4 and TRBJ2-2; D not certain. The CDR3 consists of 12 residues. The V end lost 7 bases, the J end lost 2 bases, and 5 bases lay between the germline ends. CDR3 protein: CASNYNTGELFF. CDR3 coding DNA: TGTGCCAGCAACTATAACACCGGGGAGCTGTTTTTT.

CDR3 coding DNA: TGCGCCAGCAGCCCAGCAAGGAGCGGGGGTGGACGGCGCGAGACCCAGTACTTC. Its protein product is CASSPARSGGGRRETQYF. This sequence joins TRBV4-3 and TRBJ2-5, with TRBD2 matching 8 bases. Germline V lookup: CDR1 LGHNA, CDR2 YSLEER. The CDR3 runs 18 residues. V was pared by 4 bases and J by 5 bases, with 18 bases of the junction left unmatched.

This chain links TRBV7-6 with TRBJ2-3; 11 bases are shared with TRBD2. This CDR3 has 16 residues. V lost 3 bases to trimming and J lost 8 bases; unmatched junction nucleotides: 10. Germline V gives CDR1 SGHVS, CDR2 FNYEAQ. The CDR3 protein is CASSLGTSGLGGTQYF. In DNA, the CDR3 is TGTGCCAGCAGCTTGGGGACTAGCGGCCTTGGCGGTACGCAGTATTTT.

This clone showed up just a few times. The genes are TRBV24-1 and TRBJ1-5; a weak D match, TRBD1 (5 bases). CDR1 and CDR2 (germline): KGHDR, SFDVKD. Deletions cut 9 bases from V and 0 bases from J, with 8 bases between. The CDR3 runs to 13 residues. DNA of the CDR3: TGTGCCACCCAGGGCCCTAGCAATCAGCCCCAGCATTTT. It yields the protein CATQGPSNQPQHF.

The V and J genes are TRBV5-4 and TRBJ2-1; 7 positions match TRBD1. V shed 0 bases and J 5 bases; nucleotides not matched to a gene: 2. CDR1 and CDR2 from the germline V gene are SGHNT and YYREEE (reference sequence). The CDR3 is 14 amino acids. Here the CDR3 reads CASSLGGTDNEQFF. The CDR3 DNA follows: TGTGCCAGCAGCTTGGGGGGGACAGACAATGAGCAGTTCTTC.

Remarks on this clone: Other DNA sequences of this sample code for an identical CDR3. The chain couples TRBV18 to TRBJ1-1; no reliable D call. Germline values: CDR1 KGHSH, CDR2 LQKENI. The CDR3 spans 13 residues. With 3 bases removed from V and 1 base from J, the gap between germline ends came to 6 bases. Here the CDR3 reads CASSPRANTEAFF. Written as DNA, the CDR3 is TGTGCCAGCTCACCGCGAGCGAACACTGAAGCTTTCTTT. The whole variable domain, filled in from reference TRBV18 and TRBJ1-1, reads NAGVMQNPRHLVRRRGQEARLRCSPMKGHSHVYWYRQLPEEGLKFMVYLQKENIIDESGMPKERFSAEFPKEGPSILRIQQVVRGDSAAYFCASSPRANTEAFFGQGTRLTVV.

This chain links TRBV11-3 with TRBJ2-2, with D possibly matching TRBD1 (6 bases). CDR3 size: 14 residues. Trimming took off 5 bases at V and 5 bases at J, with 12 bases between the two ends. Germline V gene lookup returns CDR1 SGHNT and CDR2 YENEEA. The CDR3 bases are TGTGCCAGCAGCGCTCAGGGGCGGACCGGGGAGCTGTTTTTT. This sequence encodes CASSAQGRTGELFF.

The chain is built from TRBV6-5 and TRBJ2-5, with TRBD2 as a possible D gene (6 bases). Germline-derived CDR1 and CDR2 are MNHEY and SVGAGI. This CDR3 region has 11 residues. Here the CDR3 DNA reads TGTGCGGGAGGATTTGGGGAGACCCAGTACTTC. The encoded protein is CAGGFGETQYF.

This clone was detected a few times. This CDR3 is CASSADIGGNQPQHF. CDR3 DNA sequence: TGTGCCAGCAGCGCGGACATTGGGGGCAATCAGCCCCAGCATTTT. The rearrangement uses TRBV7-2 and TRBJ1-5; TRBD1 might be the D (5 bases). The ends were cut back, 5 bases at V and 2 bases at J, with 13 bases in the middle. The CDR3 extends over 15 amino acids. The germline gives CDR1 SGHTA, CDR2 FQGNSA.

This chain joins TRBV5-1 and TRBJ2-5; TRBD2 matches at 9 bases. Germline trimming cut 4 bases from V and 5 bases from J; bases unmatched to any gene: 6. CDR1 and CDR2 from the germline V gene are SGHRS and YFSETQ. This CDR3 is built from 14 residues. CDR3 nucleotides: TGCGCCAGCAGCCCGGGACTAGCAGGGGAGACCCAGTACTTC. Protein product: CASSPGLAGETQYF.

The rearrangement uses TRBV19 and TRBJ2-7; 7 bases are a match to TRBD1. With 5 bases clipped from V and 3 bases from J, the junction kept 7 bases outside the gene matches. There are 14 residues in the CDR3. CDR1 and CDR2 (germline): LNHDA, SQIVND (reference sequence). CDR3 DNA sequence: TGTGCCAGTAGTCTCCGGGACAGTCTCTACGAGCAGTACTTC. As protein: CASSLRDSLYEQYF. The full variable domain, completed using reference TRBV19 and TRBJ2-7, is DGGITQSPKYLFRKEGQNVTLSCEQNLNHDAMYWYRQDPGQGLRLIYYSQIVNDFQKGDIAEGYSVSREKKESFPLTVTSAQKNPTAFYLCASSLRDSLYEQYFGPGTRLTVT.

The chain carries TRBV10-3 and TRBJ2-7; 9 bases fit TRBD1. The germline V gene has CDR1 ENHRY and CDR2 SYGVKD. The trim removed 7 bases at V and 4 bases at J, leaving 5 bases unmatched. The CDR3 totals 13 residues. CDR3 loop: CAITPGQGYEQYF. The CDR3, as DNA: TGTGCCATCACTCCGGGACAGGGATACGAGCAGTACTTC.

In its sample, this clone was seen once. The chain carries TRBV4-1 and TRBJ2-2; 7 bases map to TRBD2. The V and J ends lost 1 base and 0 bases, in that order; junction bases with no gene match: 8. CDR3 length: 18 amino acids. The V gene's germline CDR1 is MGHRA and CDR2 YSYEKL. CDR3: CASSQGPAGPPNTGELFF. CDR3 nucleotide sequence: TGCGCCAGCAGCCAAGGGCCAGCGGGGCCTCCGAACACCGGGGAGCTGTTTTTT.

This chain uses TRBV11-3 with TRBJ2-1; no clear D gene. The CDR3 sequence is 14 residues long. CDR1 and CDR2 from the germline V gene are SGHNT and YENEEA. The V end was cut by 0 bases, the J end by 3 bases, with 6 bases between. Written as DNA, the CDR3 is TGTGCCAGCAGCTTAGATTCCAGCTACAATGAGCAGTTCTTC. Its protein product is CASSLDSSYNEQFF.

The V call is TRBV7-9, the J call TRBJ1-4; maybe TRBD1 (5 bases). The germline V gene encodes CDR1 SEHNR and CDR2 FQNEAQ (reference sequence). This CDR3 has 14 amino acids. V was shortened by 6 bases and J by 5 bases, with 13 bases between the two germline ends. In DNA form, the CDR3 reads TGTGCCAGCAGAACCGACAGAGCGAATGAAAAACTGTTTTTT. Protein: CASRTDRANEKLFF.

This chain connects TRBV14 to TRBJ1-6; 9 positions agree with TRBD1. The V segment lost 0 bases and the J segment 6 bases; nucleotides outside the gene matches: 6. Germline CDR1 and CDR2: SGHDN and FVKESK. This CDR3 is built from 17 residues. CDR3 coding DNA: TGTGCCAGCAGCCAAGATACGGGACAGGGACTTAATTCACCCCTCCACTTT. It encodes CASSQDTGQGLNSPLHF.

V is TRBV27 and J is TRBJ1-5; 7 positions match TRBD1. Looked up from germline, CDR1 is MNHEY and CDR2 is SMNVEV (reference sequence). V lost 2 bases and J lost 3; bases outside the gene matches: 16. This CDR3 comprises 19 residues. This CDR3 reads CASSLQMGETGLVNQPQHF. Written as DNA, the CDR3 is TGTGCCAGCAGTTTACAAATGGGCGAGACAGGGTTAGTCAATCAGCCCCAGCATTTT.

CDR3 residues: CASQGTANQPQHF. CDR3 sequence (DNA): TGTGCCAGCCAAGGGACAGCCAATCAGCCCCAGCATTTT. The genes are TRBV2 and TRBJ1-5, with 7 bases aligning to TRBD1. The V and J ends lost 8 bases and 3 bases, in that order; junction bases with no gene match: 4. The CDR3 runs to 13 residues. CDR1 and CDR2 (germline): SNHLY, FYNNEI.

This clone was found once. CDR3 sequence: CASSVGQDRLQHF. Written as DNA, the CDR3 is TGTGCCAGCAGCGTCGGACAGGACCGACTCCAGCATTTT. The chain links TRBV7-2 to TRBJ1-5; 7 bases are shared with TRBD1. Germline CDR1 reads SGHTA; CDR2 reads FQGNSA. This CDR3 is 13 amino acids long. V lost 5 bases and J lost 12; bases outside the gene matches: 10.

The chain links TRBV30 to TRBJ1-2, with 8 nucleotides matching TRBD1. From germline, CDR1 is GTSNPN and CDR2 SVGIG (reference sequence). This CDR3 has 13 residues. Trimming cost V 5 bases and J 6 bases; bases outside gene matches: 8. The CDR3 coding sequence is TGTGCCTGGGGCAGACAGGGGAGGGATGGCTACACCTTC. This translates into CAWGRQGRDGYTF. Drawing the rest from reference TRBV30 and TRBJ1-2, the complete variable domain is SQTIHQWPATLVQPVGSPLSLECTVEGTSNPNLYWYRQAAGRGLQLLFYSVGIGQISSEVPQNLSASRPQDRQFILSSKKLLLSDSGFYLCAWGRQGRDGYTFGSGTRLTVV.

The J gene is TRBJ2-1, the V gene TRBV27, with TRBD2 matching 11 bases. The CDR3 runs 16 residues. V lost 6 bases to trimming and J lost 5 bases; unmatched junction nucleotides: 9. Germline CDR1 and CDR2: MNHEY and SMNVEV (reference sequence). The CDR3: CASSPGLAGHHNEQFF. CDR3 DNA: TGTGCCAGCAGCCCTGGACTAGCGGGCCACCACAATGAGCAGTTCTTC.

This rearrangement joins TRBV28 to TRBJ1-5, with 8 bases lining up with TRBD1. The CDR3 extends over 20 amino acids. The V gene's germline CDR1 is MDHEN and CDR2 SYDVKM. V was clipped by 6 bases and J by 0 bases; unmatched bases: 19. This CDR3 is CASRLSPGTGPIYSNQPQHF. The CDR3 DNA sequence: TGTGCCAGCAGGCTTTCTCCGGGGACAGGCCCAATATATAGCAATCAGCCCCAGCATTTT.

The rearrangement uses TRBV30 and TRBJ1-2, with 8 positions matching TRBD1. The CDR3 is made up of 18 amino acids. Per germline, CDR1 GTSNPN and CDR2 SVGIG (reference sequence). J lost 4 bases, V lost 3 bases, and 19 bases had no gene match. CDR3 bases: TGTGCCTGGAGGCCGGTTACCTATCCAGGGGGCGGCGGCTATGGCTACACCTTC. This encodes CAWRPVTYPGGGGYGYTF. Supplemented by reference TRBV30 and TRBJ1-2, the full variable domain reads SQTIHQWPATLVQPVGSPLSLECTVEGTSNPNLYWYRQAAGRGLQLLFYSVGIGQISSEVPQNLSASRPQDRQFILSSKKLLLSDSGFYLCAWRPVTYPGGGGYGYTFGSGTRLTVV.

V and J are TRBV5-1 and TRBJ2-1; the D is unclear. Germline values: CDR1 SGHRS, CDR2 YFSETQ. V lost 0 bases and J 9 bases, leaving 13 bases between the germline ends. The CDR3 has 14 residues. The CDR3 sequence is CASSLDWRSGEQFF. The CDR3 region has the DNA TGCGCCAGCAGCTTGGATTGGCGGTCCGGTGAGCAGTTCTTC.

This clone has just one count. The chain uses TRBV6-6 and TRBJ1-1; D is ambiguous. The V and J ends lost 9 bases and 4 bases respectively, with 12 bases between them. CDR1 is MNHNY and CDR2 is SVGAGI in the germline V gene (reference sequence). The CDR3 runs to 12 residues. The CDR3 loop reads CASRTEGTEAFF. CDR3 sequence (DNA): TGTGCCAGTCGTACAGAAGGCACTGAAGCTTTCTTT.